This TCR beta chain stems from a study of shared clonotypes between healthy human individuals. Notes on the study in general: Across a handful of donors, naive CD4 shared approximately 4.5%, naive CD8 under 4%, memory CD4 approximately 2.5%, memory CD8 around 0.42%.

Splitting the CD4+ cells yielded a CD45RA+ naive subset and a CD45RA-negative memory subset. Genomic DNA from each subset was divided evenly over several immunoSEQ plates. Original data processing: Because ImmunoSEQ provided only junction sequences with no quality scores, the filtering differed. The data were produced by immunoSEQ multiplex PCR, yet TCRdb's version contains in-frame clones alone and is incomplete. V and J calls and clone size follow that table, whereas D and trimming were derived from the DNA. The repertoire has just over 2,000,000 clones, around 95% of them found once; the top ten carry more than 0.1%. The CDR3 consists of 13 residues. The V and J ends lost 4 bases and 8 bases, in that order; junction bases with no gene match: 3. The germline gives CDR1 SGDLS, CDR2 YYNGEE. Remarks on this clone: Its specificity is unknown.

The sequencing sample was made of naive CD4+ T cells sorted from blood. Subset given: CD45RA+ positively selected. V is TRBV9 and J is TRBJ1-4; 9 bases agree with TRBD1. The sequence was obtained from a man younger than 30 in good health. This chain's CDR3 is CASSYGTGEKLFF. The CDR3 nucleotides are TGTGCCAGCAGCTATGGGACAGGGGAAAAACTGTTTTTT.